A selection of T cell receptor beta chains follows, all from one sample in a study of blood T cell repertoires in COVID-19. Here immunoSEQ multiplex PCR was the method, and the copy in TCRdb shows in-frame clones only, minus some. The sample consists of about 360,000 clones, about 87% of them appearing once. Sequencing used peripheral blood. The receptor source for this set is a human donor in a cohort sampled during active COVID-19. The CDR3 runs from the conserved cysteine through the conserved F or W. The order of the fields is J gene, V gene, CDR3 protein.

TRBJ2-7	TRBV9	CASSGGQGSGEQYF
TRBJ2-1	TRBV2	CASSVTGRDSYNEQFF
TRBJ1-4	TRBV29-1	CSGADSLNEKLFF
TRBJ2-1	TRBV7-8	CASSTNRANEQFF
TRBJ1-2	TRBV19	CASSIAPRDRASGYTF
TRBJ2-1	TRBV19	CASRNRGDNEQFF
TRBJ1-6	TRBV6-6	CASSYYGFNSPLHF
TRBJ1-1	TRBV30	CAWSPGTEAFF
TRBJ1-5	TRBV4-1	CASSQDRTVNQPQHF
TRBJ1-4	TRBV28	CASSYSRDRDIQTNEKLFF
TRBJ2-5	TRBV2	CASSEALSGGAAETQYF
TRBJ2-7	TRBV18	CASSPPSGGSYEQYF
TRBJ2-3	TRBV3-1/TRBV3-2	CASSQSASTDTQYF
TRBJ2-7	TRBV6-6	CASSRGSYEQYF
TRBJ2-3	TRBV9	CASSLGGGGAADTQYF
TRBJ2-5	TRBV5-1	CASSLEHGFETQYF
TRBJ2-3	TRBV2	CASAGVAADTQYF
TRBJ1-5	TRBV19	CASRQQGDQPQHF
TRBJ1-1	TRBV5-1	CASSLSDRDGTAFF
TRBJ2-3	TRBV7-3	CASSLKGGFTDTQYF
TRBJ1-1	TRBV7-2	CASSYRSSRSNTEAFF
TRBJ1-3	TRBV3-1/TRBV3-2	CASSPDRASNTIYF
TRBJ2-1	TRBV2	CASRAMIPSSYNEQFF
TRBJ2-7	TRBV28	CASSSHVGAAYEQYF
TRBJ2-2	TRBV5-1	CASRRDSNTGELFF
TRBJ2-4	TRBV7-3	CASSLEAGGSNIQYF
TRBJ1-1	TRBV19	CASTLDRAAQSTEAFF
TRBJ1-1	TRBV4-1	CASSLNQRRGSPEAFF
TRBJ1-3	TRBV9	CASSVGRGSGNTIYF
TRBJ2-5	TRBV19	CASSPPSVGLTPRETQYF
TRBJ2-7	TRBV6-5	CASNFRLTPYEQYF
TRBJ2-2	TRBV18	CASSSGTGDTGELFF
TRBJ1-3	TRBV18	CASSPQTGSGNTIYF
TRBJ2-7	TRBV27	CASSFLTSGGSYEQYF
TRBJ1-2	TRBV5-1	CASSLAAGDGGYTF
TRBJ2-2	TRBV10-1	CASSKDLNTGELFF
TRBJ2-5	TRBV9	CASSLVAQGQETQYF
TRBJ2-7	TRBV23-1	CASSQGFWGLARIRFKQYF
TRBJ1-2	TRBV2	CASSDRGRASYGYTF
TRBJ2-7	TRBV7-9	CASSSTSGGASYEQYF
TRBJ2-3	TRBV30	CAWSLDRSTDTQYF
TRBJ2-7	TRBV19	CASSTRGQTPYEQYF